The clone carrying this TCR beta chain has a count of ten or more. Antigen specificity is unknown. RNA transcripts provided the source from which TCR beta CDR3 regions were amplified. A first-round RT-PCR of the TCR CDR3 used the HTBI primer set. TCRdb processed the multiplex PCR reads anew with MiXCR; each CDR3 protein has one entry. The sample lists about 700,000 distinct CDR3 sequences; approximately 42% were seen once. In making diagnoses, clinical symptoms, serum thyroxine and TRAb, thyroid ultrasound and orbital computed tomography were all used. These data are taken from a study of T cells in Graves' hyperthyroidism and ophthalmopathy. Study results and limitations: The majority of expanded thyroid clonotypes above 0.001 also appeared in blood. Ophthalmopathy prediction by the model preceded onset by a median about 6 months.

The CDR3 length is 15 residues. Germline CDR1 ENHRY, CDR2 SYGVKD. Losses at the gene ends were 4 bases for V and 4 bases for J; bases not matched to a gene: 4. Sequencing was done on a sample of peripheral blood or thyroid tissue (not recorded which). This chain joins TRBV10-3 and TRBJ2-7, with 13 nucleotides matching TRBD2. The clonotype comes from an adult man with Graves' disease, either hyperthyroidism or ophthalmopathy (not recorded which). The CDR3 protein is CAISGRTSGSYEQYF. CDR3 DNA: TGTGCCATCAGTGGGAGGACTAGCGGGAGTTACGAGCAGTACTTC.